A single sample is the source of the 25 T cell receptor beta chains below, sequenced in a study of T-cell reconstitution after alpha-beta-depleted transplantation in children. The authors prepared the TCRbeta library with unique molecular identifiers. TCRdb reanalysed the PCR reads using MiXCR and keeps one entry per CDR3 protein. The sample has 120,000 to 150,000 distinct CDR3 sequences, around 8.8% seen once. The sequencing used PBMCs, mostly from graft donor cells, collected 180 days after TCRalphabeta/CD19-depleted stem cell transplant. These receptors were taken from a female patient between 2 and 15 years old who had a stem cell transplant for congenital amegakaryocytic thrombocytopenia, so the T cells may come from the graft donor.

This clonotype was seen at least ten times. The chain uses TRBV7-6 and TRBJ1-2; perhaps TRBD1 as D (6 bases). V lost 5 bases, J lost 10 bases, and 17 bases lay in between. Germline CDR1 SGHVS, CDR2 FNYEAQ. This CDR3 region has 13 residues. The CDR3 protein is CASSLGGGTDYTF. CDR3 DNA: TGTGCCAGCAGCCTAGGAGGGGGAACGGACTACACCTTC.

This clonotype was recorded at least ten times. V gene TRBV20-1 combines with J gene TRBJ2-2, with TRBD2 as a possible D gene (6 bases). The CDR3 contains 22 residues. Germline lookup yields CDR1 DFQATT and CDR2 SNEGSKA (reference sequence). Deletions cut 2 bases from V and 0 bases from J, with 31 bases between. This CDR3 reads CSARYRSRGVTGLSANTGELFF. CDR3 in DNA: TGCAGTGCTAGATACCGATCCCGTGGGGTGACGGGACTTAGCGCGAACACCGGGGAGCTGTTTTTT.

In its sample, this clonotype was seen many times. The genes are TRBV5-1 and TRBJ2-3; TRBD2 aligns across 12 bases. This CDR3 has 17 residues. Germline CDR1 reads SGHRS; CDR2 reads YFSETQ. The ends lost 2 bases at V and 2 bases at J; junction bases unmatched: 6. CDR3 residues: CASSFSTSGSFTDTQYF. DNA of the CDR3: TGCGCCAGCAGCTTTTCGACTAGCGGGAGTTTCACAGATACGCAGTATTTT.

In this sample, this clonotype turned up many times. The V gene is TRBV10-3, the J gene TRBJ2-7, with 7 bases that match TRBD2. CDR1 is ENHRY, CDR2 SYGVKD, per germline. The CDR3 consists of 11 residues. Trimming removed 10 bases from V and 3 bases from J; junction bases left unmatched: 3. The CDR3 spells CASRGDYEQYF. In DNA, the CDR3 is TGTGCCAGCCGGGGGGACTACGAGCAGTACTTC.

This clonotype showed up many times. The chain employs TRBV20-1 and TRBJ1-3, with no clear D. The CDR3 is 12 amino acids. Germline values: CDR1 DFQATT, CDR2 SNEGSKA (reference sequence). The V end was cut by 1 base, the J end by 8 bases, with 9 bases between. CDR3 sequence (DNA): TGCAGTGCTAGAGCCGGAACCTACACCATATATTTT. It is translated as CSARAGTYTIYF.

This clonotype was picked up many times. The CDR3 loop is CASSIKGHPNTEAFF. The CDR3 DNA is TGTGCCAGTAGTATAAAGGGACACCCGAACACTGAAGCTTTCTTT. The rearrangement links TRBV19 to TRBJ1-1, with a tentative D call TRBD1 (6 bases). The CDR3 consists of 15 residues. The germline V gene has CDR1 LNHDA and CDR2 SQIVND (reference sequence). V lost 2 bases and J lost 1, with 11 bases in between.

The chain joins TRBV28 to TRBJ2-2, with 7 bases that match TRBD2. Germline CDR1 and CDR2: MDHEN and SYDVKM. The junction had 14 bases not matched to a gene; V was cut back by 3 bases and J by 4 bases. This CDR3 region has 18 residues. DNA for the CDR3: TGTGCCAGCAGTTTTTTGAGCGGGACGGGGTGGGGCACCGGGGAGCTGTTTTTT. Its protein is CASSFLSGTGWGTGELFF.

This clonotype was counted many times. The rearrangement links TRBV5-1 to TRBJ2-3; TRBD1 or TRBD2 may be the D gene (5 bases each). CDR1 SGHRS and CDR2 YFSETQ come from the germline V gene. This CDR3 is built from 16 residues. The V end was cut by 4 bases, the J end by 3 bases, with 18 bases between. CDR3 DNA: TGCGCCAGCAGCCCGCCTCGGGGCGTCGGGACAGATACGCAGTATTTT. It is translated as CASSPPRGVGTDTQYF. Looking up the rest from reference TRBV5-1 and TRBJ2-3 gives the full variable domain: KAGVTQTPRYLIKTRGQQVTLSCSPISGHRSVSWYQQTPGQGLQFLFEYFSETQRNKGNFPGRFSGRQFSNSRSEMNVSTLELGDSALYLCASSPPRGVGTDTQYFGPGTRLTVL.

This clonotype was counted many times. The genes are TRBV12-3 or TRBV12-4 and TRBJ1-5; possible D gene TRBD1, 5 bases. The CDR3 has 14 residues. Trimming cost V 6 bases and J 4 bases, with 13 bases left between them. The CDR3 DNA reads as TGTGCCAGCAGCGACAGACAGTGGAATCAGCCCCAGCATTTT. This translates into CASSDRQWNQPQHF.

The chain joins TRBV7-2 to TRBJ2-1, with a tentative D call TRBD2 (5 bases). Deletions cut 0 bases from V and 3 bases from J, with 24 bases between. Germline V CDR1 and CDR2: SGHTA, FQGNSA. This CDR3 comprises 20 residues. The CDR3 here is CASSLARRPETNLFYNEQFF. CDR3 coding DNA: TGTGCCAGCAGCTTAGCGCGCCGCCCGGAGACTAATCTTTTCTACAATGAGCAGTTCTTC. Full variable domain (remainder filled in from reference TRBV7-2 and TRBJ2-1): GAGVSQSPSNKVTEKGKDVELRCDPISGHTALYWYRQSLGQGLEFLIYFQGNSAPDKSGLPSDRFSAERTGGSVSTLTIQRTQQEDSAVYLCASSLARRPETNLFYNEQFFGPGTRLTVL.

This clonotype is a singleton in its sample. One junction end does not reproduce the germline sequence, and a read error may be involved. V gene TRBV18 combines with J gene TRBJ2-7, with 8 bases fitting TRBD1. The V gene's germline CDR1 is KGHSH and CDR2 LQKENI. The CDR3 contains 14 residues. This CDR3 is CASSPSSGGYERYF. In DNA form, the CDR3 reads TGTGCCAGCTCACCAAGTTCAGGGGGCTACGAGCGGTACTTC.

CDR3 in amino acids: CSARQLLEGTYNEQFF. Here the CDR3 DNA reads TGCAGTGCTAGACAACTACTAGAGGGGACCTACAATGAGCAGTTCTTC. V gene TRBV20-1 combines with J gene TRBJ2-1; D may match TRBD1 or TRBD2 (5 bases each). Germline V CDR1 and CDR2: DFQATT, SNEGSKA (reference sequence). This CDR3 region has 16 residues. Trimming removed 2 bases at V and 2 bases at J, with 16 bases between.

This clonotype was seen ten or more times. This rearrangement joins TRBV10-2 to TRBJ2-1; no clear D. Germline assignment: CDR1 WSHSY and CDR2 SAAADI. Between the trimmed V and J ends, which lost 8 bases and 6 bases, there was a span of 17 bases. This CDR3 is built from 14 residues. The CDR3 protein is CASSRDALGNEQFF. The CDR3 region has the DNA TGCGCCAGCTCCCGTGACGCCCTTGGCAATGAGCAGTTCTTC.

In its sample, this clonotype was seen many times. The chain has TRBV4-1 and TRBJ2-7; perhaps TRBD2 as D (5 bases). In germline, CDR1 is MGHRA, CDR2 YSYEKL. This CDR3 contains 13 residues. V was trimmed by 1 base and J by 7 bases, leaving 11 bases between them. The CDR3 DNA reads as TGCGCCAGCAGCCAAGTGCGGGCCGGGGAGCAGTACTTC. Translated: CASSQVRAGEQYF.

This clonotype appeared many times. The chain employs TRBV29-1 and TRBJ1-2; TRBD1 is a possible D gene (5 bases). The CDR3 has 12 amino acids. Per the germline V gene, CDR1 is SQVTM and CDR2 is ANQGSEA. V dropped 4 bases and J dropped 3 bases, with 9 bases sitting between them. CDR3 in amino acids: CSVVRGDYGYTF. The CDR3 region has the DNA TGCAGCGTTGTCCGGGGGGACTATGGCTACACCTTC.

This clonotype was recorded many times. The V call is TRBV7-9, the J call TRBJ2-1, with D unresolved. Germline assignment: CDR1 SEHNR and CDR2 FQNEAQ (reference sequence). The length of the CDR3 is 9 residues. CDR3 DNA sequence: TGTGCAGGCCCCGATGAGCAGTTCTTC. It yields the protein CAGPDEQFF.

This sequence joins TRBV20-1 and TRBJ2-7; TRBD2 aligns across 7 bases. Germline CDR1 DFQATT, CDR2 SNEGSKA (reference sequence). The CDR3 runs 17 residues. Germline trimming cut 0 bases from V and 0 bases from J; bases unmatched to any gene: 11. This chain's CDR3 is CSARDIPSGKSSYEQYF. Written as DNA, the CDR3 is TGCAGTGCTAGAGATATTCCCAGCGGGAAGAGCTCCTACGAGCAGTACTTC.

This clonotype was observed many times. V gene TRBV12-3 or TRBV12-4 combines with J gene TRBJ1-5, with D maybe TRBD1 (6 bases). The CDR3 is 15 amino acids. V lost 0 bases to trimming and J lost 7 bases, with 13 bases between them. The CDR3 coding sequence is TGTGCCAGCAGTTTAGCCCCCAGGGGCCAGCAGCCCCAGCATTTT. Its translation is CASSLAPRGQQPQHF.

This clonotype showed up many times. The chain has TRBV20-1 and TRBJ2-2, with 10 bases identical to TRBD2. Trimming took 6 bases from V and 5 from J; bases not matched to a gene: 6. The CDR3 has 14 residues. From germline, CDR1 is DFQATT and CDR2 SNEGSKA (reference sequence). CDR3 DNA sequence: TGCAGTGCAGAGCGGGAGGGCCAAACCGGGGAGCTGTTTTTT. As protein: CSAEREGQTGELFF.

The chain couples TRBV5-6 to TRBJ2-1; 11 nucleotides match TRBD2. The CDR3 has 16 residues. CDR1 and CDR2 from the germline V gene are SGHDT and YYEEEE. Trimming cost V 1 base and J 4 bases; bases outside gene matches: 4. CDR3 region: CASSLSRTSGYNEQFF. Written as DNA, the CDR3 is TGTGCCAGCAGCTTGAGCCGGACTAGCGGGTACAATGAGCAGTTCTTC.

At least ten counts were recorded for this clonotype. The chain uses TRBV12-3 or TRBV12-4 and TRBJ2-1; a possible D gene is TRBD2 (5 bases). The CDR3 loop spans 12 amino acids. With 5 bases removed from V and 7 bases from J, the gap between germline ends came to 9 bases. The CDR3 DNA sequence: TGTGCCAGCAGTACGGACTGGAATGAGCAGTTCTTC. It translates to CASSTDWNEQFF.

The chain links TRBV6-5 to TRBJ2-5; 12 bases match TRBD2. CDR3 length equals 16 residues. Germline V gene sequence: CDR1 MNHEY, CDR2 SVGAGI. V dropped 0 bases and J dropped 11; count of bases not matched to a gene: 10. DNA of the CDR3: TGTGCCAGCAGTTACTCTCATGGTCTAGCGGGAGGGACTCAGTACTTC. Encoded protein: CASSYSHGLAGGTQYF.

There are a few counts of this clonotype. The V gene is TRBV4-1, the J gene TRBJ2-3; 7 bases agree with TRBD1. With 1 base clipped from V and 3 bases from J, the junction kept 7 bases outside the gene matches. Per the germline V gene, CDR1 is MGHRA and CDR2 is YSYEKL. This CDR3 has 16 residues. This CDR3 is CASSQGPTGTTDTQYF. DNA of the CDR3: TGCGCCAGCAGCCAAGGCCCGACAGGGACGACAGATACGCAGTATTTT.

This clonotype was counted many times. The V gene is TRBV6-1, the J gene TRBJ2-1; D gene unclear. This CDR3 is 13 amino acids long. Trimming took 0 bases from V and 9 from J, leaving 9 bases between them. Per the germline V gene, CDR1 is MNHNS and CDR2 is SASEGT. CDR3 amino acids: CASSEASAGEQFF. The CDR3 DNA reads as TGTGCCAGCAGTGAAGCCTCAGCAGGTGAGCAGTTCTTC.

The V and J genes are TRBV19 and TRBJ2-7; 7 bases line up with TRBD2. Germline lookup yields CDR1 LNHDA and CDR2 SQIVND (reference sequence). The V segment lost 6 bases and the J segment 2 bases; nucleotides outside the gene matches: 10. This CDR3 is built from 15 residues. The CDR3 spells CASSTASGSPYEQYF. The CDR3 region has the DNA TGTGCCAGTAGCACGGCTAGCGGATCCCCCTACGAGCAGTACTTC.